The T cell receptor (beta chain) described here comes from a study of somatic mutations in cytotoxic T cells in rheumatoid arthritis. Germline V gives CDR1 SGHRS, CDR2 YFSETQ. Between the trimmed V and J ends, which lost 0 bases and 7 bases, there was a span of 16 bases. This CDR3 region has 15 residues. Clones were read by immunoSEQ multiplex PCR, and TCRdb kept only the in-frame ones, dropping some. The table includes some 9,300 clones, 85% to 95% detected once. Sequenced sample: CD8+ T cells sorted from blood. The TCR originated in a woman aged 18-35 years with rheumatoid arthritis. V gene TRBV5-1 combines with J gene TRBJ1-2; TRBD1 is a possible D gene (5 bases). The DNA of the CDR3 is TGCGCCAGCAGCTTGGATGACAGATACCATGGTGGCTACACCTTC. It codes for CASSLDDRYHGGYTF.